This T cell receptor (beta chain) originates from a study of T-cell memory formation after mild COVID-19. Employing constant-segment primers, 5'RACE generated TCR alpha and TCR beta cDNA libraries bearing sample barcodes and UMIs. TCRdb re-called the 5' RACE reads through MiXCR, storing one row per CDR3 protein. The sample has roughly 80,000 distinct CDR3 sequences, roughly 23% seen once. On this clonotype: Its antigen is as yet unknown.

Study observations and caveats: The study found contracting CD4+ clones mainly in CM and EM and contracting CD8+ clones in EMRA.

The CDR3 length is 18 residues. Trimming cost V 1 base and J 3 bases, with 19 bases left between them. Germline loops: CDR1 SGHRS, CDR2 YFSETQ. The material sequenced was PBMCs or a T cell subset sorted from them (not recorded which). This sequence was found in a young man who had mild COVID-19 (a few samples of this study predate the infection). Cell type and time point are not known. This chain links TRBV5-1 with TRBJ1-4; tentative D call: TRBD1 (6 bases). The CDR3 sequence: CASSLRAQGGLANEKLFF. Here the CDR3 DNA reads TGCGCCAGCAGCTTGCGGGCACAGGGAGGGTTGGCTAATGAAAAACTGTTTTTT.